This T cell receptor (beta chain) was captured in a study of blood T cell repertoires in COVID-19. This clone was counted once. Measured with immunoSEQ multiplex PCR; TCRdb has only the in-frame clones, and not every one. The sample contains 250,000 or so clones, under 95% of which appear only once. Input material: PBMCs or T cells enriched from blood (not recorded which). The source is a man aged 35-49 years who had been exposed to COVID-19.

The CDR3 DNA follows: TGTGCCAGCAGCTCCGGACAGGGAAGATTAGCCGGGGAGCTGTTTTTT. It specifies CASSSGQGRLAGELFF. The rearrangement joins TRBV11-3 to TRBJ2-2; TRBD1 matches at 8 bases. The CDR3 consists of 16 residues. Trimming took 4 bases from V and 6 from J; bases not matched to a gene: 10. CDR1 is SGHNT and CDR2 is YENEEA in the germline V gene.